Ten or more counts support the clone carrying this TCR beta chain. Its matching antigen is unknown. The data derive from a study of T cells in Graves' hyperthyroidism and ophthalmopathy. Turning to the study itself: Before any treatment, at initial diagnosis, peripheral blood was collected.

This CDR3 has 13 residues. The germline V gene has CDR1 SGHAT and CDR2 FQNNGV. Deletions cut 5 bases from V and 10 bases from J, with 17 bases between. Any patient presenting with uncontrolled infection, other autoimmune disease, pregnancy or lactation was left out. RNA transcripts gave rise to amplified TCR beta CDR3 regions. Using the HTBI primer set, a first-round RT-PCR was run on the TCR CDR3. TCRdb reprocessed the multiplex PCR reads via MiXCR and lists one record per CDR3 protein. The repertoire holds about 600,000 distinct CDR3 sequences, with approximately 15% as singletons. Study observations and caveats: Researchers report that a 13 V-J model separated ophthalmopathy from stable hyperthyroidism.

The clonotype was recovered from a woman aged 40 to 50 with Graves' ophthalmopathy. The rearrangement uses TRBV11-2 and TRBJ1-1; a possible D gene is TRBD1 (6 bases). The specimen sequenced was blood. CDR3 sequence reads: CASSRPGGDAAFF. Written as DNA, the CDR3 is TGTGCCAGCAGCCGTCCGGGGGGCGATGCAGCTTTCTTT. Combining the CDR3 with reference TRBV11-2 and TRBJ1-1 gives the whole variable domain EAGVAQSPRYKIIEKRQSVAFWCNPISGHATLYWYQQILGQGPKLLIQFQNNGVVDDSQLPKDRFSAERLKGVDSTLKIQPAKLEDSAVYLCASSRPGGDAAFFGQGTRLTVV.